Listed here is a single TCR beta chain. Its cognate antigen is unknown. The use of a sample-barcoded 5' primer and a J-beta primer mix characterized a second PCR of roughly 6 to 11 cycles. Individual samples furnished no less than 3 million CDR3-containing paired-end reads apiece. Via MiXCR, TCRdb re-called the 5' RACE reads, giving one row per CDR3 protein. The profile shows about 1.6 million distinct CDR3 sequences, 30% to 35% of them singletons. The V end lost 3 bases, the J end lost 6 bases, and 9 bases lay between the germline ends. CDR3 length: 12 residues. Germline V gene data show CDR1 as DFQATT and CDR2 as SNEGSKA (reference sequence). These data come from a study of blood T cells in healthy people across ages. Regarding the study as a whole: Long-lived donors had more naive CD4+ cells and higher diversity than aged donors.

Russia was home to the donors, healthy Caucasian individuals aged 6 to 90. Drawing of peripheral blood yielded ten milliliters from each donor. Sequencing was carried out using blood. This chain links TRBV20-1 with TRBJ2-4; a possible D gene is TRBD2 (5 bases). This clonotype was sampled from a woman in her 30s in good health. The CDR3 here is CSASGVGNIQYF. In nucleotides, the CDR3 is TGCAGTGCTAGCGGGGTGGGAAACATTCAGTACTTC.